Below, one T cell receptor beta chain is given with its context. Its specificity is unknown. Other DNA sequences in the same sample also yield this CDR3. The data stem from a study of cytomegalovirus exposure and HLA in healthy donors. Study-wide results and limits: Common viral pathogens (according to a later analysis) appeared linked to several of the most significant clusters. By a later analysis, the bulk of CMV-associated TCR beta chains appeared HLA-restricted. The authors listed roughly 150 TCR beta chains as cytomegalovirus-associated.

The PCR had 60 Vbeta and 13 Jbeta primers. Clones were sequenced by immunoSEQ multiplex PCR, and TCRdb holds only the in-frame ones, with some missing. Of nearly 200,000 clones listed, 82% are singletons. This clonotype originated in a boy aged 2 to 10 in good health and CMV-seronegative. Sequencing used PBMCs.

The CDR3 reads CASSEGIGGRSYEQYF. The CDR3 bases are TGTGCCAGCAGCGAGGGAATAGGGGGTAGGTCCTACGAGCAGTACTTC. The rearrangement joins TRBV9 to TRBJ2-7, with TRBD1 as a possible D gene (6 bases). CDR3 size: 16 residues. Germline assignment: CDR1 SGDLS and CDR2 YYNGEE. The V and J ends lost 3 bases and 1 base respectively, with 17 bases between them. Based on the CDR3 plus reference TRBV9 and TRBJ2-7, the full variable domain is DSGVTQTPKHLITATGQRVTLRCSPRSGDLSVYWYQQSLDQGLQFLIQYYNGEERAKGNILERFSAQQFPDLHSELNLSSLELGDSALYFCASSEGIGGRSYEQYFGPGTRLTVT.